A single sample is the source of the 3 T cell receptor beta chains below, sequenced in a study of OX40 agonist ivuxolimab in advanced cancers. Sequencing was performed with immunoSEQ multiplex PCR; in TCRdb, only in-frame clones are kept and a portion is missing. The sample yields fewer than 70,000 clones, 77% seen once. This sample comprised CD4+ or CD8+ T cells sorted from blood, obtained in a trial of the OX40 agonist ivuxolimab. All receptors derive from an adult with an advanced solid tumor such as melanoma, head and neck, liver or kidney cancer.

The chain employs TRBV27 and TRBJ1-2; possible D gene TRBD1, 5 bases. CDR1 is MNHEY and CDR2 is SMNVEV in the germline V gene (reference sequence). The CDR3 spans 12 residues. V lost 5 bases to trimming and J lost 8 bases, with 12 bases between them. This CDR3 reads CASSTGTSGYTF. CDR3 sequence (DNA): TGTGCCAGCAGTACCGGGACGAGCGGCTACACCTTC.

The V call is TRBV2, the J call TRBJ2-2, with a tentative D call TRBD1 (5 bases). Trimming cost V 3 bases and J 2 bases, with 10 bases left between them. The CDR3 is 15 residues long. Looked up from germline, CDR1 is SNHLY and CDR2 is FYNNEI. The CDR3 sequence is CASSDKGRNTGELFF. In nucleotides, the CDR3 is TGTGCCAGCAGTGATAAGGGGCGCAACACCGGGGAGCTGTTTTTT.

The J gene is TRBJ1-1, the V gene TRBV5-6; TRBD1 matches 11 bases. From germline, CDR1 is SGHDT and CDR2 YYEEEE. The CDR3 consists of 14 residues. V was clipped by 1 base and J by 5 bases; unmatched bases: 1. The CDR3 coding sequence is TGTGCCAGCAGCTTGTGGGACAGGGGGACTGAAGCTTTCTTT. Translating it yields CASSLWDRGTEAFF.